Included here is one TCR beta chain sequence, with context. The sample comes from a study of blood T cell repertoires in COVID-19. Profiled with immunoSEQ multiplex PCR; TCRdb holds only in-frame clones, not every one. Of more than 200,000 clones in the sample, roughly 87% are singletons; the top ten hold 3% to 3.5%. Germline CDR1 is MNHEY and CDR2 is SVGEGT. CDR3 size: 15 residues. Losses at the gene ends were 1 base for V and 2 bases for J; bases not matched to a gene: 2. Sequenced material: peripheral blood. This receptor was taken from a man between 18 and 35 years old with active or convalescent COVID-19. J is TRBJ2-1 and V is TRBV6-2 or TRBV6-3; TRBD2 matches 7 bases. CDR3 coding DNA: TGTGCCAGCAGTTACTTCGGGGGGACCTACAATGAGCAGTTCTTC. As protein: CASSYFGGTYNEQFF.